This is a list of T cell receptor beta chains from one sample in a study of beta chain features in type 1 diabetes. The repertoire was sequenced with immunoSEQ multiplex PCR; TCRdb's copy has only in-frame clones and lacks some. The table has about 260,000 clones, around 68% seen once; the top ten hold approximately 0.053%. The material sequenced was naive CD4+ T cells from blood. The source of these receptors is a man aged 25-40 years in good health. CDR3s include the opening cysteine and the closing phenylalanine or tryptophan. D genes are given only for firm matches.

v_gene,d_gene,j_gene,len,CDR3aa,CDR3nt
TRBV30,-,TRBJ2-5,12,CAWSSSLETQYF,TGTGCCTGGAGTTCTTCCCTAGAGACCCAGTACTTC
TRBV7-2,TRBD2,TRBJ2-5,14,CASRLGRGEETQYF,TGTGCCAGCAGATTAGGACGGGGGGAAGAGACCCAGTACTTC
TRBV29-1,-,TRBJ2-1,19,CSVGPTGWGLIGGQYEQFF,TGCAGCGTCGGCCCGACAGGGTGGGGCCTGATAGGAGGGCAGTATGAGCAGTTCTTC
TRBV9,-,TRBJ1-1,13,CASSSRDVPEAFF,TGTGCCAGCAGCTCGCGGGACGTCCCTGAAGCTTTCTTT
TRBV29-1,-,TRBJ2-1,11,CSGTRGGEQFF,TGCAGCGGAACCAGGGGAGGTGAGCAGTTCTTC
TRBV30,-,TRBJ1-5,14,CAWSVLDSNQPQHF,TGTGCCTGGAGTGTATTGGATAGCAATCAGCCCCAGCATTTT
TRBV9,-,TRBJ2-5,14,CASSVTITGHPQYF,TGTGCCAGCAGCGTAACTATCACAGGGCATCCCCAGTACTTC
TRBV30,-,TRBJ1-4,12,CAWRGSNEKLFF,TGTGCCTGGAGGGGGTCAAATGAAAAACTGTTTTTT
TRBV25-1,-,TRBJ1-6,13,CASDWGQGFPLHF,TGTGCCAGCGACTGGGGCCAGGGGTTCCCCCTCCACTTT
TRBV15,TRBD2,TRBJ2-1,14,CAIRAGGLGNEQFF,TGTGCCATCCGAGCGGGAGGTCTTGGCAATGAGCAGTTCTTC
TRBV11-2,TRBD1,TRBJ2-7,15,CASSEDRDRGYEQYF,TGTGCCAGCAGCGAGGACCGGGACAGGGGCTACGAGCAGTACTTC